Detailed here is one TCR beta chain. Its antigen remains unknown. TCRB transcripts that were expressed got sequenced, as all of the isolated RNA had been reverse transcribed. Here immunoSEQ multiplex PCR was the method, and the copy in TCRdb shows in-frame clones only, minus some. Counted here are about 260,000 clones, roughly 24% occurring once; the ten biggest clones make up 0.012%. CDR3 length: 13 amino acids. V lost 4 bases and J 6 bases, leaving 14 bases between the germline ends. CDR1 is SGHDT, CDR2 YYEEEE, per germline. This specimen belongs to a study of beta chain features in type 1 diabetes. Findings and limits, study-wide: When Type 1 diabetes patients were examined, their TCRB CDR3s proved moderately but significantly shorter in all four CD4+ subsets.

This TCR derives from a woman in her 30s with type 1 diabetes. The chain combines TRBV5-6 with TRBJ2-7; D may be TRBD2 (5 bases). Material for sequencing was naive CD4+ T cells from blood. The CDR3 nucleotides read TGTGCCAGCAGCGCTCTGTTCGAGGGCGAGCAGTACTTC. It is translated as CASSALFEGEQYF.